These T cell receptor beta chains were read from a single sample in a study of OX40 agonist ivuxolimab in advanced cancers. TCRdb keeps only in-frame clones here, not all; method: immunoSEQ multiplex PCR. The sample holds around 25,000 clones; 85% are singletons and the top ten take roughly 17%. Specimen: CD4+ or CD8+ T cells sorted from blood, collected in a trial of the OX40 agonist ivuxolimab. The receptors shown here come from an adult with an advanced solid tumor such as melanoma, head and neck, liver or kidney cancer. CDR3s include the opening cysteine and the closing phenylalanine or tryptophan. D genes are given only for firm matches. The size field is filled for only some rows; it gives once, few, many or a size class.

J gene: TRBJ1-3; D gene: -; clone size: few; V gene: TRBV9; CDR3 protein: CASSVRGIFGNTIYF; CDR3 DNA: TGTGCCAGCAGCGTACGAGGGATTTTTGGAAACACCATATATTTT
J gene: TRBJ2-7; D gene: -; clone size: -; V gene: TRBV7-8; CDR3 protein: CASSLEYRDHEQYF; CDR3 DNA: TGTGCCAGCAGCTTAGAGTATAGGGATCACGAGCAGTACTTC
J gene: TRBJ2-1; D gene: -; clone size: once; V gene: TRBV11-2; CDR3 protein: CASSPLGSSYNEQFF; CDR3 DNA: TGTGCCAGCAGCCCCTTGGGGAGCTCCTACAATGAGCAGTTCTTC
J gene: TRBJ2-3; D gene: -; clone size: -; V gene: TRBV5-1; CDR3 protein: CASCLTGPQVGDTQYF; CDR3 DNA: TGCGCCAGCTGCCTAACCGGGCCACAAGTAGGGGATACGCAGTATTTT
J gene: TRBJ2-7; D gene: -; clone size: -; V gene: TRBV11-2; CDR3 protein: CASSSAGTIYEQYF; CDR3 DNA: TGTGCCAGCAGCTCAGCCGGGACAATCTACGAGCAGTACTTC
J gene: TRBJ2-7; D gene: -; clone size: -; V gene: TRBV6-5; CDR3 protein: CASSPRGRPYEQYF; CDR3 DNA: TGTGCCAGCAGCCCCAGGGGACGGCCATACGAGCAGTACTTC
J gene: TRBJ2-3; D gene: -; clone size: -; V gene: TRBV6-5; CDR3 protein: CASSATSVGRDTQYF; CDR3 DNA: TGTGCCAGCAGTGCTACTAGTGTGGGAAGAGATACGCAGTATTTT
J gene: TRBJ2-1; D gene: -; clone size: -; V gene: TRBV20-1; CDR3 protein: CSAARDEQFF; CDR3 DNA: TGCAGTGCTGCCCGGGACGAGCAGTTCTTC
J gene: TRBJ2-3; D gene: TRBD1; clone size: -; V gene: TRBV9; CDR3 protein: CASSVEGQGGDTQYF; CDR3 DNA: TGTGCCAGCAGCGTAGAAGGACAGGGGGGGGATACGCAGTATTTT
J gene: TRBJ2-3; D gene: -; clone size: -; V gene: TRBV9; CDR3 protein: CASSQTGTAEFTQYF; CDR3 DNA: TGTGCCAGCAGCCAGACCGGGACGGCGGAGTTTACGCAGTATTTT
J gene: TRBJ1-5; D gene: -; clone size: few; V gene: TRBV7-9; CDR3 protein: CASSRNGGESLSPQHF; CDR3 DNA: TGTGCCAGCAGCCGTAACGGGGGAGAGTCGTTGTCGCCCCAGCATTTT
J gene: TRBJ2-7; D gene: -; clone size: -; V gene: TRBV4-3; CDR3 protein: CASSQDRGWGDEQYF; CDR3 DNA: TGCGCCAGCAGCCAAGATCGGGGGTGGGGGGACGAGCAGTACTTC
J gene: TRBJ2-7; D gene: -; clone size: -; V gene: TRBV6-5; CDR3 protein: CASRGVGEQYF; CDR3 DNA: TGTGCCAGCAGGGGCGTGGGAGAGCAGTACTTC
J gene: TRBJ2-1; D gene: TRBD2; clone size: few; V gene: TRBV9; CDR3 protein: CASSSRTSGVRNEQFF; CDR3 DNA: TGTGCCAGCAGCTCACGGACTAGCGGGGTACGTAATGAGCAGTTCTTC
J gene: TRBJ2-7; D gene: -; clone size: -; V gene: TRBV7-9; CDR3 protein: CASSSQGGTSYEQYF; CDR3 DNA: TGTGCCAGCAGCTCCCAAGGGGGGACTTCCTACGAGCAGTACTTC